The next 8 T cell receptor beta chains were all read from a single sample in a study of blood T cell repertoires in COVID-19. Profiling relied on immunoSEQ multiplex PCR, and the TCRdb table lists in-frame clones only, not all of them. The sample lists around 300,000 clones, roughly 88% occurring once. The sequenced sample was peripheral blood. These receptors came from a woman aged 65 to 85 with acute or convalescent COVID-19.

In this sample, this clone turned up once. This CDR3 is also generated by other DNA sequences in the sample. V is TRBV5-1 and J is TRBJ2-5, with 7 nucleotides matching TRBD2. Unmatched junction bases numbered 5, after V lost 4 bases and J lost 5 bases. There are 13 residues in the CDR3. The germline gives CDR1 SGHRS, CDR2 YFSETQ. The CDR3 bases are TGCGCCAGCAGCAGCGTTAGCGGGGAGACCCAGTACTTC. Translated, it gives CASSSVSGETQYF. Filled out from reference TRBV5-1 and TRBJ2-5, the complete variable domain reads KAGVTQTPRYLIKTRGQQVTLSCSPISGHRSVSWYQQTPGQGLQFLFEYFSETQRNKGNFPGRFSGRQFSNSRSEMNVSTLELGDSALYLCASSSVSGETQYFGPGTRLLVL.

The CDR3 DNA is TGTGCCAGCAGCGCGACCGGGACTGCCATTTTCTACGAGCAGTACTTC. Its protein is CASSATGTAIFYEQYF. The rearrangement uses TRBV11-1 and TRBJ2-7; possible D gene TRBD2, 6 bases. Germline values: CDR1 SGHAT, CDR2 FQDESV (reference sequence). The CDR3 runs 16 residues. V lost 5 bases and J lost 3, with 20 bases in between.

The chain joins TRBV5-4 to TRBJ1-1; 7 bases match TRBD1. This CDR3 region has 14 residues. From germline, CDR1 is SGHNT and CDR2 YYREEE (reference sequence). Unmatched junction bases numbered 5, after V lost 4 bases and J lost 2 bases. The CDR3 nucleotides are TGTGCCAGCAGCCTGAGACAGGGAAACACTGAAGCTTTCTTT. Encoded protein: CASSLRQGNTEAFF.

The CDR3: CASSQEGDRTPRQTQYF. The CDR3 region has the DNA TGCGCCAGCAGCCAAGAGGGTGACAGGACCCCAAGACAGACCCAGTACTTC. The chain combines TRBV4-1 with TRBJ2-5; possibly TRBD1 for D (6 bases). Germline CDR1 and CDR2: MGHRA and YSYEKL. The CDR3 runs to 17 residues. V was clipped by 0 bases and J by 6 bases, with 20 bases between them.

The chain uses TRBV15 and TRBJ2-3, with 7 bases identical to TRBD1. J gave up 3 bases and V 3 bases, and 9 bases lay outside the gene matches. This CDR3 comprises 16 residues. Germline values: CDR1 LNHNV, CDR2 YYDKDF (reference sequence). The CDR3 region has the DNA TGTGCCACCAGCAGCCCGAAACAGGGGTTGACAGATACGCAGTATTTT. It is translated as CATSSPKQGLTDTQYF.

The V and J genes are TRBV5-1 and TRBJ2-2; 8 bases fit TRBD1. V lost 4 bases, J lost 1 base, and 0 bases stayed unmatched. Germline V gene lookup returns CDR1 SGHRS and CDR2 YFSETQ. This CDR3 comprises 14 residues. The CDR3 is CASSGTGNTGELFF. In DNA form, the CDR3 reads TGCGCCAGCAGCGGGACAGGGAACACCGGGGAGCTGTTTTTT.

The rearrangement links TRBV19 to TRBJ1-1; a possible D gene is TRBD1 (5 bases). V shed 4 bases and J shed 0 bases, with 15 bases lying between them. The CDR3 sequence is 16 residues long. In germline, CDR1 is LNHDA, CDR2 SQIVND (reference sequence). The CDR3, as DNA: TGTGCCAGTAGTACCCCCCCTGGAGGGGTGAACACTGAAGCTTTCTTT. This codes for CASSTPPGGVNTEAFF.

Turning to this clone: Other DNA sequences from this sample encode an identical CDR3 as well. This sequence joins TRBV6-1 and TRBJ1-2; D is undetermined. Germline V gene lookup returns CDR1 MNHNS and CDR2 SASEGT. This CDR3 spans 13 amino acids. Trimming shortened V by 0 bases and J by 4 bases, and 6 bases separated the two germline ends. The CDR3 nucleotides are TGTGCCAGCAGTGAAGCGGGCAGCTATGGCTACACCTTC. Its protein product is CASSEAGSYGYTF.